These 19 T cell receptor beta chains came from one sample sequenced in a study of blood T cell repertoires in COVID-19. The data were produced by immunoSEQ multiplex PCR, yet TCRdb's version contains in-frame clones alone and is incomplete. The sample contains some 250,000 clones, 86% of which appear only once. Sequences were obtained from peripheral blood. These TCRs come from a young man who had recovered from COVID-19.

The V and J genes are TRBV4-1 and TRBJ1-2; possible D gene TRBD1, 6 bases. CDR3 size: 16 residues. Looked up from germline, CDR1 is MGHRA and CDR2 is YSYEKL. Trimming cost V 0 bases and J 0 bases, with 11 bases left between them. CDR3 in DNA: TGCGCCAGCAGCCAAGACAGGGGCCTTGCTAACTATGGCTACACCTTC. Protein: CASSQDRGLANYGYTF.

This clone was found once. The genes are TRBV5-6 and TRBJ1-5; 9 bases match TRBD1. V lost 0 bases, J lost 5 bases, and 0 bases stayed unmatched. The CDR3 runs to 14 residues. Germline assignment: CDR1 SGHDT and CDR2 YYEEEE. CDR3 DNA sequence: TGTGCCAGCAGCTTGGGGGACAGGGATCAGCCCCAGCATTTT. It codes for CASSLGDRDQPQHF. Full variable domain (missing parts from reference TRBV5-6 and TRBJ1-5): DAGVTQSPTHLIKTRGQQVTLRCSPKSGHDTVSWYQQALGQGPQFIFQYYEEEERQRGNFPDRFSGHQFPNYSSELNVNALLLGDSALYLCASSLGDRDQPQHFGDGTRLSIL.

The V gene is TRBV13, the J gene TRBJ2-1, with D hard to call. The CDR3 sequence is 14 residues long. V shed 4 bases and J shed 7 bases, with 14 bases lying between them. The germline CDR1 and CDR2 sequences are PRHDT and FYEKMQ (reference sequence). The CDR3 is CASSSRGRANEQFF. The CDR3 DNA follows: TGTGCCAGCAGCTCCCGAGGCAGAGCTAATGAGCAGTTCTTC.

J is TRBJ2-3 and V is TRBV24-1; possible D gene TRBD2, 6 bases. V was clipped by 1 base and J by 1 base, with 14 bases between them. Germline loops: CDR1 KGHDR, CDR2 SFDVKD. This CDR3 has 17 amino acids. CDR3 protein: CATSDLGRGERTDTQYF. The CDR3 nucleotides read TGTGCCACCAGTGATTTAGGGCGGGGAGAACGCACAGATACGCAGTATTTT.

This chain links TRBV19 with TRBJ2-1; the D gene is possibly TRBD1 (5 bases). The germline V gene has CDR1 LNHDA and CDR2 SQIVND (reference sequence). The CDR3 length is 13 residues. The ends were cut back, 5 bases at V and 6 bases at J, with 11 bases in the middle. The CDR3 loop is CASSPRAGNEQFF. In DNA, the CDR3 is TGTGCCAGTAGTCCCAGGGCCGGCAATGAGCAGTTCTTC.

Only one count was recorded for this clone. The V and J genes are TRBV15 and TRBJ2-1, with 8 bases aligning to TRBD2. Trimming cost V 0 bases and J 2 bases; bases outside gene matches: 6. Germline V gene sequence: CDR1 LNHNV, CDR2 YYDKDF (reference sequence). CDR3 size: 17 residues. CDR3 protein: CATSRDRGGGTYNEQFF. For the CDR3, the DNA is TGTGCCACCAGCAGAGATCGGGGCGGGGGGACCTACAATGAGCAGTTCTTC.

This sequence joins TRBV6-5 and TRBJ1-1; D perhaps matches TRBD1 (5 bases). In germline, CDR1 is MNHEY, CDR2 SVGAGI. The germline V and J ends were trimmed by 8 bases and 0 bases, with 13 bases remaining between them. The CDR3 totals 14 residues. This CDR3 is CASHYRGMNTEAFF. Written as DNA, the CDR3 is TGTGCCAGCCATTATCGGGGGATGAACACTGAAGCTTTCTTT.

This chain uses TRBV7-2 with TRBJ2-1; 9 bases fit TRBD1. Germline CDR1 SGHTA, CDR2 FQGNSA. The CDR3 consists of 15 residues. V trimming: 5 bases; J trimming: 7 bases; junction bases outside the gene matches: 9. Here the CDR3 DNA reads TGTGCCAGCAGCCCCGGGACAGGGAGGAATAATGAGCAGTTCTTC. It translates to CASSPGTGRNNEQFF.

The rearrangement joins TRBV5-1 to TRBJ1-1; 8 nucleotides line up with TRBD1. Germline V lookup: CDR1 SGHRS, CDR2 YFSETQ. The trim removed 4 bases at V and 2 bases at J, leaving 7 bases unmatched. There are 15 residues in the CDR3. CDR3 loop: CASSVETGVNTEAFF. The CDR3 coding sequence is TGCGCCAGCAGCGTGGAGACAGGGGTTAACACTGAAGCTTTCTTT. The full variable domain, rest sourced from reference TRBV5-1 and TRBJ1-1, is KAGVTQTPRYLIKTRGQQVTLSCSPISGHRSVSWYQQTPGQGLQFLFEYFSETQRNKGNFPGRFSGRQFSNSRSEMNVSTLELGDSALYLCASSVETGVNTEAFFGQGTRLTVV.

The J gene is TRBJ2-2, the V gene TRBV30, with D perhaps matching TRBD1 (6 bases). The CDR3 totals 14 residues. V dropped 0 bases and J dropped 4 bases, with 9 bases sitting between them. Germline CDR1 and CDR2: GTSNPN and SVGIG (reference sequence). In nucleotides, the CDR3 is TGTGCCTGGAGTGTAGGGACAATCACCGGGGAGCTGTTTTTT. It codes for CAWSVGTITGELFF. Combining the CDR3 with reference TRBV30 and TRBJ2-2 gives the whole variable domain SQTIHQWPATLVQPVGSPLSLECTVEGTSNPNLYWYRQAAGRGLQLLFYSVGIGQISSEVPQNLSASRPQDRQFILSSKKLLLSDSGFYLCAWSVGTITGELFFGEGSRLTVL.

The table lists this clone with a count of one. The CDR3 sequence is CASSETGHLFNEQFF. The CDR3 DNA reads as TGTGCCAGCAGTGAAACGGGACACCTCTTCAATGAGCAGTTCTTC. The chain couples TRBV2 to TRBJ2-1; a weak D match, TRBD1 (6 bases). This CDR3 comprises 15 residues. CDR1 SNHLY and CDR2 FYNNEI come from the germline V gene. V lost 2 bases and J 6 bases, leaving 14 bases between the germline ends.

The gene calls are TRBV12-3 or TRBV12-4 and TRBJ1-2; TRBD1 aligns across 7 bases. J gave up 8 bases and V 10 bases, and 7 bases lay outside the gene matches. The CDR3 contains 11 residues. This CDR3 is CATETGWGYTF. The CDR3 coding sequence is TGTGCCACCGAGACAGGGTGGGGCTACACCTTC.

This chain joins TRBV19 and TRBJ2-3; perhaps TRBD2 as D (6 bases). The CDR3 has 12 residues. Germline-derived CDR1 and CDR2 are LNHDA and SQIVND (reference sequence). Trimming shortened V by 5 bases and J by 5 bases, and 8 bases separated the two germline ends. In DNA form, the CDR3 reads TGTGCCAGTAGTGGTAGCGGAGATACGCAGTATTTT. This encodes CASSGSGDTQYF.

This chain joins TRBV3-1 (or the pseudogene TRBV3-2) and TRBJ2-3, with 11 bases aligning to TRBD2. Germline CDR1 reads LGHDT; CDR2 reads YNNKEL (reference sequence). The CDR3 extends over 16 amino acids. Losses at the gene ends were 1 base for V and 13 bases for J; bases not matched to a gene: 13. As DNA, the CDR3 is TGTGCCAGCAGCCAAGGGGGTAGGGGACTAGCGGCCGCAGAGTATTTT. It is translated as CASSQGGRGLAAAEYF.

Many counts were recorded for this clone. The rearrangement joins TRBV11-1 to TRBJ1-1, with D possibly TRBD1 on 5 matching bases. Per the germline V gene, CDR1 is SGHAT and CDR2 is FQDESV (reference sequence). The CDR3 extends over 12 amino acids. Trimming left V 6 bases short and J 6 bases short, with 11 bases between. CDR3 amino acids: CASRLGHAEAFF. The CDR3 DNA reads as TGTGCCAGCAGGCTCGGACACGCTGAAGCTTTCTTT.

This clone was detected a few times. The CDR3 sequence: CASSDRGKVYGYTF. The DNA for the CDR3 is TGTGCCAGCAGTGACCGCGGGAAAGTCTATGGCTACACCTTC. The gene calls are TRBV6-1 and TRBJ1-2, with unresolved D. The CDR3 is made up of 14 amino acids. Germline CDR1 is MNHNS and CDR2 is SASEGT. V dropped 3 bases and J dropped 4 bases, with 12 bases sitting between them.

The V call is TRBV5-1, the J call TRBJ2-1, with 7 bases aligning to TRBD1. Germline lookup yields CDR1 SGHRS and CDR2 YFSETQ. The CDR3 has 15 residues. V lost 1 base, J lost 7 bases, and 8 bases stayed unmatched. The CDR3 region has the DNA TGCGCCAGCAGCTTGCAGCCAGGGGGTACTAATGAGCAGTTCTTC. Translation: CASSLQPGGTNEQFF.

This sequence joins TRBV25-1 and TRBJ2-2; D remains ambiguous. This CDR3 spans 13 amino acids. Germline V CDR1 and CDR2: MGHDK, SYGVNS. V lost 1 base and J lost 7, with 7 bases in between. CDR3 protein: CASSESGYGELFF. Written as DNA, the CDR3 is TGTGCCAGCAGTGAATCCGGGTACGGGGAGCTGTTTTTT.

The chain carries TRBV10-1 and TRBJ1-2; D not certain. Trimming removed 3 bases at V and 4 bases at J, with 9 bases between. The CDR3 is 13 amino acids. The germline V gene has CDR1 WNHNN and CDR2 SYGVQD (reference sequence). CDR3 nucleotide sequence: TGCGCCAGCAGTGACTCCAGGTTCTATGGCTACACCTTC. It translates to CASSDSRFYGYTF.